These 12 T cell receptor beta chains came from one sample sequenced in a study of regulatory T cells in long-lasting Graves disease. Indicated time point: persistent/refractory GD, antithyroid drugs over 5 years with positive TRAb. PBMC-extracted RNA yielded the TCR library. Library construction for TCR beta used iRepertoire HTBI primers and Arm-PCR of CDR3 regions. TCRdb used MiXCR to reprocess the multiplex PCR reads, holding one entry per CDR3 protein. The table lists 500,000 to 700,000 distinct CDR3 sequences, approximately 31% of them singletons, with roughly 40% in the top ten. The material was peripheral blood mononuclear cells (PBMCs), obtained when the disease was refractory, from a patient treated with antithyroid drugs. The receptors were sampled from a female donor with Graves disease.

This chain links TRBV6-2 or TRBV6-3 with TRBJ1-6; D ambiguous. V lost 5 bases and J lost 7, with 12 bases in between. Germline loops: CDR1 MNHEY, CDR2 SVGEGT. This CDR3 spans 14 amino acids. In DNA form, the CDR3 reads TGTGCCAGCAGTGAACAGAGAGCCAATTCACCCCTCCACTTT. Encoded protein: CASSEQRANSPLHF.

This clonotype was detected only a few times. The chain couples TRBV12-3 or TRBV12-4 to TRBJ1-1, with unresolved D. Trimming shortened V by 6 bases and J by 3 bases, and 8 bases separated the two germline ends. This CDR3 is built from 12 residues. DNA of the CDR3: TGTGCCAGCAGGTATGGCCACACTGAAGCTTTCTTT. Residues: CASRYGHTEAFF.

This chain uses TRBV12-3 or TRBV12-4 with TRBJ2-1; D perhaps matches TRBD2 (5 bases). There are 15 residues in the CDR3. With 7 bases removed from V and 8 bases from J, the gap between germline ends came to 21 bases. CDR3 region: CASIPGRGRVYEQFF. The CDR3 DNA reads as TGTGCCAGCATACCCGGCCGGGGTAGGGTCTATGAGCAGTTCTTC.

This clonotype was found many times. A much larger clone is a single base away; this may be a read error. The chain is built from TRBV10-3 and TRBJ1-2; tentatively, D is TRBD1 (5 bases). This CDR3 is 12 amino acids long. In germline, CDR1 is ENHRY, CDR2 SYGVKD. V lost 4 bases and J lost 3, with 6 bases in between. The CDR3 DNA reads as TGTGCCATCAGTGCGACAGACTATGGCTACACCTTC. This encodes CAISATDYGYTF.

The chain couples TRBV18 to TRBJ2-7; D might be TRBD2 (6 bases). The length of the CDR3 is 18 residues. CDR1 and CDR2 (germline): KGHSH, LQKENI. V was pared by 3 bases and J by 0 bases, with 21 bases between. The CDR3 reads CASSPRRGDHLSSYEQYF. The CDR3 nucleotides are TGTGCCAGCTCACCTCGTCGCGGGGACCACCTATCCTCCTACGAGCAGTACTTC.

The chain recombines TRBV5-1 with TRBJ1-1; 9 bases are a match to TRBD1. Trimming at V came to 1 base and at J to 7 bases, leaving 2 bases not matched to a gene. Germline V CDR1 and CDR2: SGHRS, YFSETQ. The CDR3 is 13 residues long. CDR3 sequence (DNA): TGCGCCAGCAGCTTGCGACAGGGGGGTGAAGCTTTCTTT. Amino acids: CASSLRQGGEAFF. The full variable domain, with the rest looked up from reference TRBV5-1 and TRBJ1-1, is KAGVTQTPRYLIKTRGQQVTLSCSPISGHRSVSWYQQTPGQGLQFLFEYFSETQRNKGNFPGRFSGRQFSNSRSEMNVSTLELGDSALYLCASSLRQGGEAFFGQGTRLTVV.

The rearrangement links TRBV7-6 to TRBJ2-7; D uncertain. With 2 bases removed from V and 6 bases from J, the gap between germline ends came to 11 bases. Germline values: CDR1 SGHVS, CDR2 FNYEAQ. The CDR3 loop spans 13 amino acids. In DNA, the CDR3 is TGTGCCAGCAGCTTATTGGCCTCGGGCGAGCAGTACTTC. Translating it yields CASSLLASGEQYF.

This clonotype occurred a few times. The gene calls are TRBV10-3 and TRBJ2-7, with 8 positions matching TRBD2. V lost 4 bases, J lost 3 bases, and 20 bases stayed unmatched. The CDR3 contains 19 residues. Germline CDR1 reads ENHRY; CDR2 reads SYGVKD. The CDR3 DNA is TGTGCCATCAGTGCAAGGGAGCCCAGCGGGAGAGCCCGGGACTACGAGCAGTACTTC. This gives the protein CAISAREPSGRARDYEQYF.

V is TRBV29-1 and J is TRBJ1-1; D is possibly TRBD1 (5 bases). V was clipped by 1 base and J by 5 bases, with 8 bases between them. Germline V lookup: CDR1 SQVTM, CDR2 ANQGSEA. This CDR3 is built from 12 residues. As DNA, the CDR3 is TGCAGCGTTGAAGGGCAGGGTACTGAAGCTTTCTTT. It specifies CSVEGQGTEAFF.

The rearrangement uses TRBV3-1 and TRBJ1-2; 9 bases are shared with TRBD1. The CDR3 loop spans 14 amino acids. Germline assignment: CDR1 LGHDT and CDR2 YNNKEL (reference sequence). V trimming: 6 bases; J trimming: 3 bases; junction bases outside the gene matches: 5. CDR3 region: CASRTGGTYYGYTF. Written as DNA, the CDR3 is TGTGCCAGCAGAACAGGGGGCACATACTATGGCTACACCTTC.

V and J are TRBV5-1 and TRBJ1-1; TRBD1 agrees at 9 bases. CDR3 length: 16 amino acids. Germline loops: CDR1 SGHRS, CDR2 YFSETQ. Trimming took 5 bases from V and 1 from J; bases not matched to a gene: 9. The CDR3 sequence: CASRPLQGATNTEAFF. The CDR3 bases are TGCGCCAGCAGACCACTACAGGGGGCCACGAACACTGAAGCTTTCTTT.

The rearrangement links TRBV27 to TRBJ1-6; 9 positions agree with TRBD1. The CDR3 spans 15 residues. V shed 3 bases and J 11 bases; nucleotides not matched to a gene: 8. Per the germline V gene, CDR1 is MNHEY and CDR2 is SMNVEV (reference sequence). In DNA, the CDR3 is TGTGCCAGCAGTTTCGGGACAGGGTCGGGAGCACCCCTCCACTTT. Amino acids: CASSFGTGSGAPLHF.